This TCR beta chain was documented in a study of Ad26.COV2.S vaccination and SARS-CoV-2 variants. Study information: The study gave Ad26.COV2.S intramuscularly, once or twice 56 days apart.

This CDR3 region has 16 residues. Germline V lookup: CDR1 MGHDK, CDR2 SYGVNS. V was clipped by 3 bases and J by 0 bases, with 14 bases between them. This sample's treatment: roughly 18 received Ad26.COV2.S at low or high dose, single or two shots; about five received placebo; per-sample allocation not given. It was on day 63 after the first vaccine or placebo injection that samples were taken. Adults aged 18-55 years in Boston included the donor. Generated by immunoSEQ multiplex PCR, the TCRdb table keeps only in-frame clones and is missing some. The data hold hundreds of thousands of clones, with about 85% observed a single time. General observations from the study: Spike-specific responses of CD8+ and CD4+ T cells were reported to display substantial breadth after vaccination.

A note on this clone: What it binds is not known.

This sample comprised peripheral blood, obtained in a trial of Ad26.COV2.S vaccine versus placebo. The clonotype comes from a person between 18 and 60 years old who received the Ad26.COV2.S COVID-19 vaccine or a placebo. The chain couples TRBV25-1 to TRBJ1-1; D uncertain. The CDR3 nucleotides are TGTGCCAGCAGTGATCGCGCGGGAGTTATGAACACTGAAGCTTTCTTT. This encodes CASSDRAGVMNTEAFF.